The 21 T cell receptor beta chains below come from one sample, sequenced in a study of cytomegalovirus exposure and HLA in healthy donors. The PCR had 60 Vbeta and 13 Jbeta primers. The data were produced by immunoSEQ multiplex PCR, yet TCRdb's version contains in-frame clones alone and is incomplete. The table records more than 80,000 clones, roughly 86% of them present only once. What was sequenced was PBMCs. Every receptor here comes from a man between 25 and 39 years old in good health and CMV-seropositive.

CDR3 loop: CASGNRRSSGANVLTF. CDR3 nucleotide sequence: TGTGCCAGCGGTAATAGAAGATCCTCTGGGGCCAACGTCCTGACTTTC. This rearrangement joins TRBV28 to TRBJ2-6, with D hard to call. Germline CDR1 is MDHEN and CDR2 is SYDVKM. Trimming cost V 8 bases and J 0 bases, with 14 bases left between them. The CDR3 loop spans 16 amino acids.

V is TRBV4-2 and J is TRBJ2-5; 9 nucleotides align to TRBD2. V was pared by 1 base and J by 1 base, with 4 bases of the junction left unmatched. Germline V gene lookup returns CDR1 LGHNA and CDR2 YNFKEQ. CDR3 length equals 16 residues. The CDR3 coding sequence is TGTGCCAGCAGCCAAGTCCTAGCGGGATTCCAAGAGACCCAGTACTTC. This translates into CASSQVLAGFQETQYF.

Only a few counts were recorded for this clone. CDR3: CASSIQGSSNQPQHF. CDR3 DNA: TGTGCCAGTAGTATACAGGGTTCTAGCAATCAGCCCCAGCATTTT. The rearrangement uses TRBV19 and TRBJ1-5; D may be TRBD1 (5 bases). The germline V gene encodes CDR1 LNHDA and CDR2 SQIVND (reference sequence). The CDR3 loop spans 15 amino acids. V shed 2 bases and J shed 0 bases, with 8 bases lying between them.

In DNA form, the CDR3 reads TGTGCCAGCAGGGACACTGGTGCCGGCAATCAGCCCCAGCATTTT. Residues: CASRDTGAGNQPQHF. This chain links TRBV7-2 with TRBJ1-5, with a tentative D call TRBD1 (5 bases). Between the trimmed V and J ends, which lost 6 bases and 2 bases, there was a span of 14 bases. The CDR3 is 15 residues long. Germline-derived CDR1 and CDR2 are SGHTA and FQGNSA. The full variable domain, its missing parts supplied by reference TRBV7-2 and TRBJ1-5, is GAGVSQSPSNKVTEKGKDVELRCDPISGHTALYWYRQSLGQGLEFLIYFQGNSAPDKSGLPSDRFSAERTGGSVSTLTIQRTQQEDSAVYLCASRDTGAGNQPQHFGDGTRLSIL.

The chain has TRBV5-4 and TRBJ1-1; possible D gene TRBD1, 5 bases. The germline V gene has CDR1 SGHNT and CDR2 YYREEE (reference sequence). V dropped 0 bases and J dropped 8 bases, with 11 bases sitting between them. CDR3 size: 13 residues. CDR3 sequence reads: CASSLDRQPEAFF. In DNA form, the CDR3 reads TGTGCCAGCAGCTTGGACAGACAGCCGGAAGCTTTCTTT.

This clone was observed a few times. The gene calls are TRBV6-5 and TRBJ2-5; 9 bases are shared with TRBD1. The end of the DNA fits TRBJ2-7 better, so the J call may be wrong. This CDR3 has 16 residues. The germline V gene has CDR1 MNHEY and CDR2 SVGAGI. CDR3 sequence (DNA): TGTGCCAGCAGTTACTCGGGGACAGGGACCTCCTACGAGCAGTACTTC. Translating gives CASSYSGTGTSYEQYF.

CDR3: CASSEPGGFQPQHF. CDR3 DNA: TGCGCCAGCAGTGAACCAGGGGGCTTTCAGCCCCAGCATTTT. This chain joins TRBV10-2 and TRBJ1-5; 8 nucleotides align to TRBD1. CDR3 length: 14 residues. Germline V gene data show CDR1 as WSHSY and CDR2 as SAAADI. Trimming took 3 bases from V and 6 from J; bases not matched to a gene: 4.

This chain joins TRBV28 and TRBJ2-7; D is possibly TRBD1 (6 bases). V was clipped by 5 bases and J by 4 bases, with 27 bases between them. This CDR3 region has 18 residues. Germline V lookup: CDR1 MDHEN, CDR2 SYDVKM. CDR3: CASSPLRSGGRALYEQYF. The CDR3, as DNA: TGTGCCAGCAGTCCTCTTAGGAGTGGGGGCCGGGCACTGTACGAGCAGTACTTC. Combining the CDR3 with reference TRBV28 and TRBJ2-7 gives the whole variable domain DVKVTQSSRYLVKRTGEKVFLECVQDMDHENMFWYRQDPGLGLRLIYFSYDVKMKEKGDIPEGYSVSREKKERFSLILESASTNQTSMYLCASSPLRSGGRALYEQYFGPGTRLTVT.

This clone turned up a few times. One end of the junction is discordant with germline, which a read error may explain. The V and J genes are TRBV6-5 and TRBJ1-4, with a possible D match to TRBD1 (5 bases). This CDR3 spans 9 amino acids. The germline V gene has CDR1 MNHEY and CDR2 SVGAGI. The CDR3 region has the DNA TGTGCCAGCAGTTACTCGGGGGGTTTT. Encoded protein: CASSYSGGF.

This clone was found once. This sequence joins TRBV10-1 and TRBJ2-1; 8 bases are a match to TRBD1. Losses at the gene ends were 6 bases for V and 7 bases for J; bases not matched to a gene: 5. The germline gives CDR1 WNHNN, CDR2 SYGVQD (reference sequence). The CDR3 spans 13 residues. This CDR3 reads CASSRTGMNEQFF. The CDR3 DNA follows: TGCGCCAGCAGCCGGACAGGGATGAATGAGCAGTTCTTC.

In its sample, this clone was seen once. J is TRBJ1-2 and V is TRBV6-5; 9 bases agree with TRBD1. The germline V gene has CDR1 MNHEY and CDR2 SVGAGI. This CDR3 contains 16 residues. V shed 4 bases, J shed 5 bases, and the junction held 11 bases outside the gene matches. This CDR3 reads CASSSGTGSTLYGYTF. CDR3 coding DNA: TGTGCCAGCAGTTCCGGGACAGGGTCCACCCTATATGGCTACACCTTC.

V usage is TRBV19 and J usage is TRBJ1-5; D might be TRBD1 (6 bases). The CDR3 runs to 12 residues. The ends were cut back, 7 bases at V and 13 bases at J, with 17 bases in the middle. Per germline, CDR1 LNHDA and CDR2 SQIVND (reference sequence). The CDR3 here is CASIGRDTLQHF. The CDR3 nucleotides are TGTGCCAGTATAGGACGGGACACCCTACAGCATTTT.

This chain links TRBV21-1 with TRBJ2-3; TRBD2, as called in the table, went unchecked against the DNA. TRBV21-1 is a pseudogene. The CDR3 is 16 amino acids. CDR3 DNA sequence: TGTGCCAGCAGCAAACCGGCGGGGGTGGGTGGAGATACGCAGTATTTT. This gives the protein CASSKPAGVGGDTQYF.

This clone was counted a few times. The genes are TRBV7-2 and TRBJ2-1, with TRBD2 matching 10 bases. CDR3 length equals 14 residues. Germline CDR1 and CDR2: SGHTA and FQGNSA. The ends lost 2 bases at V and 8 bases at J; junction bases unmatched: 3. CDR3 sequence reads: CASSLSSGSYEQFF. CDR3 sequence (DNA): TGTGCCAGCAGCTTATCTAGCGGGAGCTATGAGCAGTTCTTC.

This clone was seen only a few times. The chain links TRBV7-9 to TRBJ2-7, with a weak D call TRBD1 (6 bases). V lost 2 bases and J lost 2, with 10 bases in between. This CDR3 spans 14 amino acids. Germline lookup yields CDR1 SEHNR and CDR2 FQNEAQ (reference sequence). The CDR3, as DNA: TGTGCCAGCAGCTTAACAGGGAGTGCCTACGAGCAGTACTTC. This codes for CASSLTGSAYEQYF.

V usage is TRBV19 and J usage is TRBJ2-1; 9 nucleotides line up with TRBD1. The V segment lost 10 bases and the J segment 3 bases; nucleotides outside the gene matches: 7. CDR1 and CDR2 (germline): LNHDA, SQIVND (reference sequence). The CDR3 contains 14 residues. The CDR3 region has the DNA TGTGCCACCTCGGGACAGGGTGTCTACAATGAGCAGTTCTTC. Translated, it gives CATSGQGVYNEQFF.

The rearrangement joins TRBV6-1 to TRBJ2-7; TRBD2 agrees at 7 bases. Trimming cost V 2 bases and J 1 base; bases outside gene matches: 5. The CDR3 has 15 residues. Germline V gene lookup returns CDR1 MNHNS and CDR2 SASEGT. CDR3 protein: CASSETSESSYEQYF. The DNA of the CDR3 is TGTGCCAGCAGTGAAACTAGCGAAAGTTCCTACGAGCAGTACTTC.

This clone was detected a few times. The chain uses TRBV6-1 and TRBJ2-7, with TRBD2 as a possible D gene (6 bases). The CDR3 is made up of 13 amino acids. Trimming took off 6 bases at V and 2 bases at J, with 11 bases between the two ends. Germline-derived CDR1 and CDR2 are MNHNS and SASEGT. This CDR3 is CASRPDYAYEQYF. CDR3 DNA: TGTGCCAGCAGGCCGGACTATGCCTACGAGCAGTACTTC.

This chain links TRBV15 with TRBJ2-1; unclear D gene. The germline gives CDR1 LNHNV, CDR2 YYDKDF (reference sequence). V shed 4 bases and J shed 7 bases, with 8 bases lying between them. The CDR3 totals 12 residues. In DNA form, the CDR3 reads TGTGCCACCAGCAAGCCTAGTAATGAGCAGTTCTTC. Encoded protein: CATSKPSNEQFF.

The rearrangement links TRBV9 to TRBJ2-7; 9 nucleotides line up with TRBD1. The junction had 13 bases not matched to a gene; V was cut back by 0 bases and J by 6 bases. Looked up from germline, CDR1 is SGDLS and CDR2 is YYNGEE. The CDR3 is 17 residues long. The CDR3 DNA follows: TGTGCCAGCAGCGTAGGATCCGCCGGGACAGGGTTTCGCGAGCAGTACTTC. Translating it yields CASSVGSAGTGFREQYF.

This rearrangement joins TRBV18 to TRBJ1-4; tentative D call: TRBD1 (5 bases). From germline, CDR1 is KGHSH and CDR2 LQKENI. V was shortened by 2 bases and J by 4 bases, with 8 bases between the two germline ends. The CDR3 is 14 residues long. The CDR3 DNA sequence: TGTGCCAGCTCACCAAGGCAGGGTAATGAAAAACTGTTTTTT. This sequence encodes CASSPRQGNEKLFF.